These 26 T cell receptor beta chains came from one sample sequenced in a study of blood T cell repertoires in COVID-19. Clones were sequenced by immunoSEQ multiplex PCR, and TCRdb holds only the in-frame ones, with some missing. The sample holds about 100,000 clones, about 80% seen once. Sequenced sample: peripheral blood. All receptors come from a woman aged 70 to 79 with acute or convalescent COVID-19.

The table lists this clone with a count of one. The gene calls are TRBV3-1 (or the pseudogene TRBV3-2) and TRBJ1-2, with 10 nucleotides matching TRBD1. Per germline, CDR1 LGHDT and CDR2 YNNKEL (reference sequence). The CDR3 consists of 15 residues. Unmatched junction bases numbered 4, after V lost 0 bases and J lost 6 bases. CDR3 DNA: TGTGCCAGCAGCCAAGAAACCGGGACAGGGGATGGCTACACCTTC. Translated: CASSQETGTGDGYTF.

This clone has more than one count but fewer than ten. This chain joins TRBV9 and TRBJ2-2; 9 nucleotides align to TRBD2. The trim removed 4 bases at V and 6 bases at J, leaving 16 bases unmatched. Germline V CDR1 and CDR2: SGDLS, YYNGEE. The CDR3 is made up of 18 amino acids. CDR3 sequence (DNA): TGTGCCAGCAGCTCTCGTCCCGGGACTAGCTATGCCTCCGGGGAGCTGTTTTTT. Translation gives CASSSRPGTSYASGELFF.

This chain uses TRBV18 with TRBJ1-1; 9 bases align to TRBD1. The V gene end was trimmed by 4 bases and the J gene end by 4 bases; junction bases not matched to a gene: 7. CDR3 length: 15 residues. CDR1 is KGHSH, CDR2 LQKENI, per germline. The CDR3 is CASSLEGQGGTEAFF. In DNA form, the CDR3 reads TGTGCCAGCTCACTAGAGGGACAGGGCGGCACTGAAGCTTTCTTT.

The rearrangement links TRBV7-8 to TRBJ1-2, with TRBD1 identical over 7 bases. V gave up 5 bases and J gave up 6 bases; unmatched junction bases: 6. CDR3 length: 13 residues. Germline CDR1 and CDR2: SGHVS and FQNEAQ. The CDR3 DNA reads TGTGCCAGCAGCCAGGGGGAGAAGGATGGCTACACCTTC. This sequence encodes CASSQGEKDGYTF.

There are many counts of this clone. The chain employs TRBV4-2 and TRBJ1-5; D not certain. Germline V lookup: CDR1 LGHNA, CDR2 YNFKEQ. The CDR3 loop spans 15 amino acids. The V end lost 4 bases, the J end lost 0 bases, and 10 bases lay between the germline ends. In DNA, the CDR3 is TGTGCCAGCAGCCCCGTACAGTATAGCAATCAGCCCCAGCATTTT. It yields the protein CASSPVQYSNQPQHF.

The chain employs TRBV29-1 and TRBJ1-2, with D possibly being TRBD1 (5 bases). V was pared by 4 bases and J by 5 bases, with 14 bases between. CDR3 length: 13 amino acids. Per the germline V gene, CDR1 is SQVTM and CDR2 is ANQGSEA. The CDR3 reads CSVGSRAGYGYTF. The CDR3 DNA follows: TGCAGCGTTGGGTCCAGGGCGGGGTATGGCTACACCTTC. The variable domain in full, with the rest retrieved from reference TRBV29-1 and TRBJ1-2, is SAVISQKPSRDICQRGTSLTIQCQVDSQVTMMFWYRQQPGQSLTLIATANQGSEATYESGFVIDKFPISRPNLTFSTLTVSNMSPEDSSIYLCSVGSRAGYGYTFGSGTRLTVV.

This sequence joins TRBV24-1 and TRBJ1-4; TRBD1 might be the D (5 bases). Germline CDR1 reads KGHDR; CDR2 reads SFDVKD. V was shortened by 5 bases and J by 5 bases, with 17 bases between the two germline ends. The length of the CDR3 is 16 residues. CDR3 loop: CATSVLKGLINEKLFF. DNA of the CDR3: TGTGCCACCAGTGTCCTGAAGGGACTGATAAATGAAAAACTGTTTTTT.

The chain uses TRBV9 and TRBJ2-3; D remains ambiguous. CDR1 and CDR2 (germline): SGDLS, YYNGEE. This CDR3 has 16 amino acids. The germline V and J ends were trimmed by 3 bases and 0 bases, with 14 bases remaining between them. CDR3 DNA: TGTGCCAGCAGCGCCCCGAATATTAGAAGCACAGATACGCAGTATTTT. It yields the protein CASSAPNIRSTDTQYF.

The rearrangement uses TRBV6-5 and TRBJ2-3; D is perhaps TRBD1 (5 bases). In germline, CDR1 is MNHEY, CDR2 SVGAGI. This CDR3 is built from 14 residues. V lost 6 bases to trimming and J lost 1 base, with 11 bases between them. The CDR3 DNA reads TGTGCCAGCAGGTCCATAGGGGGCACAGATACGCAGTATTTT. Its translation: CASRSIGGTDTQYF.

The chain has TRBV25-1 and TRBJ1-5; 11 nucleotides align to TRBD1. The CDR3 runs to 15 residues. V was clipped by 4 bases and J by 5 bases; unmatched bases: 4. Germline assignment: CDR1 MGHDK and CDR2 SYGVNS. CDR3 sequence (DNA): TGTGCCAGCAGTGGGTCGGGACAGGGGGATCAGCCCCAGCATTTT. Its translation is CASSGSGQGDQPQHF.

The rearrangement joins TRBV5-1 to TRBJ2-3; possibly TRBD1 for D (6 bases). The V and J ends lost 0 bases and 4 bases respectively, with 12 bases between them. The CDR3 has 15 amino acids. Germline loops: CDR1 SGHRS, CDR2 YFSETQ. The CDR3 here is CASSLDGSGADTQYF. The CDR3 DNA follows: TGCGCCAGCAGCTTGGACGGATCAGGGGCAGATACGCAGTATTTT.

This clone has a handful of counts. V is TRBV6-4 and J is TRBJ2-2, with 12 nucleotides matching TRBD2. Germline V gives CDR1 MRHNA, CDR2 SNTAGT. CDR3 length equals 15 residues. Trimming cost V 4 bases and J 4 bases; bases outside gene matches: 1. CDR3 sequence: CASSVLAGGTGELFF. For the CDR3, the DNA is TGTGCCAGCAGTGTACTAGCGGGGGGCACCGGGGAGCTGTTTTTT.

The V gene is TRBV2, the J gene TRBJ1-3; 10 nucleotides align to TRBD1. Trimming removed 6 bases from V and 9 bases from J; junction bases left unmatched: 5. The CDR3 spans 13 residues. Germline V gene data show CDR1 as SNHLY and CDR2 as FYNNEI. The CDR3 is CASRGTGVSTIYF. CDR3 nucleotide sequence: TGTGCCAGCAGAGGGACAGGGGTTAGCACCATATATTTT.

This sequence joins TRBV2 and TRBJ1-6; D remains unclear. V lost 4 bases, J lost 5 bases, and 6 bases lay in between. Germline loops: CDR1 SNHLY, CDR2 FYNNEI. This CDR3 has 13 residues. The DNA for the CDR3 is TGTGCCAGCAGTGTCCAGGATAATTCACCCCTCCACTTT. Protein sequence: CASSVQDNSPLHF.

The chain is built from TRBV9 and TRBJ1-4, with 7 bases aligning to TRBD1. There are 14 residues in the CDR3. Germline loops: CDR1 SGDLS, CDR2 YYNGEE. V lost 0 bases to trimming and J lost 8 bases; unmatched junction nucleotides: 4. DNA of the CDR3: TGTGCCAGCAGCGTAGAGGCAGGGGGGGAAAAACTGTTTTTT. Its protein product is CASSVEAGGEKLFF.

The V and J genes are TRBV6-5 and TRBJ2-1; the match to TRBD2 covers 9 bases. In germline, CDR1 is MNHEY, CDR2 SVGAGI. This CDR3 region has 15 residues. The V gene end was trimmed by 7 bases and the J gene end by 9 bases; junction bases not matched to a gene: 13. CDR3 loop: CASKQMFSGGSEQFF. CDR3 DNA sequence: TGTGCCAGCAAACAAATGTTTAGCGGGGGAAGTGAGCAGTTCTTC.

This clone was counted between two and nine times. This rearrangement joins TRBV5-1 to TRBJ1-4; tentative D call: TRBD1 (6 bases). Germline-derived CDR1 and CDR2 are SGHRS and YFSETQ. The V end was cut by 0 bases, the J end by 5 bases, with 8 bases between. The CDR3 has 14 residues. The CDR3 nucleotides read TGCGCCAGCAGCTTGGCCGGACAGAATGAAAAACTGTTTTTT. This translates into CASSLAGQNEKLFF.

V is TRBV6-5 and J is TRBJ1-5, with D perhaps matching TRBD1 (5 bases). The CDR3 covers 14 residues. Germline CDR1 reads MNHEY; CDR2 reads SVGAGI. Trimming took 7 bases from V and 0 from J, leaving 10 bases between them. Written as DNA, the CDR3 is TGTGCCAGCAACTATGGACATAGCAATCAGCCCCAGCATTTT. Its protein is CASNYGHSNQPQHF.

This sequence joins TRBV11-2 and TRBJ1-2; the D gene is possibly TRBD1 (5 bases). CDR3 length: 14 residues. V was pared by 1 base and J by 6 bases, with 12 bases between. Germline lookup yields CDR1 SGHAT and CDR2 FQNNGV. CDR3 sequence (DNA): TGTGCCAGCAGCTTAGGTTGGGGGGATGATGGCTACACCTTC. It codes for CASSLGWGDDGYTF.

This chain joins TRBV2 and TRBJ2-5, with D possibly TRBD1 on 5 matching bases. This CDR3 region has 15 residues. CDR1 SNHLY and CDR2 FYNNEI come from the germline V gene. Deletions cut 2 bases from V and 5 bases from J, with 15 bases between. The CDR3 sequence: CASSEKGLESETQYF. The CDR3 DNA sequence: TGTGCCAGCAGTGAAAAGGGGCTAGAATCGGAGACCCAGTACTTC.

As DNA, the CDR3 is TGTGCCAGCAGCCAGACCGGCAGGGGTGTTTACAATGAGCAGTTCTTC. As protein: CASSQTGRGVYNEQFF. This chain joins TRBV3-1 (or the pseudogene TRBV3-2) and TRBJ2-1; D is perhaps TRBD1 (6 bases). The ends were cut back, 3 bases at V and 4 bases at J, with 16 bases in the middle. The CDR3 runs 16 residues. Germline V gives CDR1 LGHDT, CDR2 YNNKEL (reference sequence).

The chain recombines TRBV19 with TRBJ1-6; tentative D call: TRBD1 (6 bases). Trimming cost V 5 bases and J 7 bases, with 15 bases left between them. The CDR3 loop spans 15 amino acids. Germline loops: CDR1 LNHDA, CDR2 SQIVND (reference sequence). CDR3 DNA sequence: TGTGCCAGTAGTGCCCGACAGGAGCAAAATTCACCCCTCCACTTT. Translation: CASSARQEQNSPLHF. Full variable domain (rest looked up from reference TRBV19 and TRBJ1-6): DGGITQSPKYLFRKEGQNVTLSCEQNLNHDAMYWYRQDPGQGLRLIYYSQIVNDFQKGDIAEGYSVSREKKESFPLTVTSAQKNPTAFYLCASSARQEQNSPLHFGNGTRLTVT.

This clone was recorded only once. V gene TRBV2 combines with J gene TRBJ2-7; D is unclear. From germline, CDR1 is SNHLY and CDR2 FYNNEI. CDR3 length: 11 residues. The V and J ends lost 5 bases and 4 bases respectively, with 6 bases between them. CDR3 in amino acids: CASSQIYEQYF. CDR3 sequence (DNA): TGTGCCAGCAGTCAAATTTACGAGCAGTACTTC.

CDR3: CASSHWTGVYF. The CDR3 bases are TGTGCCAGCAGCCACTGGACAGGGGTGTACTTC. The chain is built from TRBV3-1 (or the pseudogene TRBV3-2) and TRBJ2-4, with 9 bases matching TRBD1. Germline values: CDR1 LGHDT, CDR2 YNNKEL (reference sequence). The V and J ends lost 3 bases and 15 bases, in that order; junction bases with no gene match: 3. This CDR3 has 11 residues.

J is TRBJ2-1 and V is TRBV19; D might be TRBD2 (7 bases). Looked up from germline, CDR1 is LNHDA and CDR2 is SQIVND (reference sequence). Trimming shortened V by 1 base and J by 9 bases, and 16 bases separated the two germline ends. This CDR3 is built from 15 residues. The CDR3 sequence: CASSIVSGGRGEQFF. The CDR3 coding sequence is TGTGCCAGTAGTATAGTCTCCGGGGGGCGGGGTGAGCAGTTCTTC.

The CDR3 spells CASSTPEGGYTF. CDR3 DNA: TGTGCCAGCTCAACACCAGAGGGTGGCTACACCTTC. The chain is built from TRBV19 and TRBJ1-2; D remains unclear. Per the germline V gene, CDR1 is LNHDA and CDR2 is SQIVND (reference sequence). V was trimmed by 9 bases and J by 7 bases, leaving 15 bases between them. The CDR3 is 12 residues long.